Described below is a single TCR beta chain sequence and its context. Its specificity is not known. Germline values: CDR1 SGHTA, CDR2 FQGNSA. The length of the CDR3 is 15 residues. The V end lost 1 base, the J end lost 4 bases, and 12 bases lay between the germline ends. In nominal health when sampled, donors likely had unrecorded immune exposures nonetheless. PCR used 60 Vbeta primers and 13 Jbeta primers. Clones were read by immunoSEQ multiplex PCR, and TCRdb kept only the in-frame ones, dropping some. The data hold 150,000 or so clones, with 65% to 80% observed a single time. The data derive from a study of cytomegalovirus exposure and HLA in healthy donors. Study results and caveats: Roughly uniform sequencing depth across donors was assumed, possibly incorrectly.

This TCR was sampled from a man between 25 and 39 years old in good health and CMV-seronegative. The source material was PBMCs. The gene calls are TRBV7-2 and TRBJ2-3; D perhaps matches TRBD2 (5 bases). CDR3 in DNA: TGTGCCAGCAGCTTAGGGCTAGCCCGGGCAGATACGCAGTATTTT. Protein product: CASSLGLARADTQYF.